This T cell receptor (beta chain) appears in the sequencing data of a study of blood T cell repertoires in COVID-19. Study-wide background: The United States, Italy and Spain provided the acute and convalescent COVID-19 samples. PBMCs, B-cell-depleted T cells, or T cells were the source of the cDNA or gDNA that made up the material.

As processed by the authors: Reference gene primers were amplified, and this amplification served to estimate nucleated cell counts. The protocol was immunoSEQ multiplex PCR, while the TCRdb copy is restricted to in-frame clones and leaves out a portion. Clonal size and the V and J genes are those of that table, whereas D and trimming came from the DNA. The repertoire holds a few hundred thousand clones, 85% seen once, with more than 3% in the top ten. The CDR3 runs to 14 residues. In germline, CDR1 is SGHDT, CDR2 YYEEEE. V shed 0 bases, J shed 2 bases, and the junction held 0 bases outside the gene matches.

This sequence originates from a woman aged 18-29 years with acute or convalescent COVID-19. This chain connects TRBV5-6 to TRBJ1-2, with 8 nucleotides matching TRBD1. Specimen: peripheral blood. Written as DNA, the CDR3 is TGTGCCAGCAGCTTGGACAGGGGGAACTATGGCTACACCTTC. Translating it yields CASSLDRGNYGYTF.